Below, 19 T cell receptor beta chains from the same sample are listed, as sequenced in a study of T cell repertoires in cytomegalovirus infection. Their specific antigens are unknown. TCRdb re-derived calls from the reads in MiXCR, one entry per CDR3 protein. The sample has approximately 74,000 distinct CDR3 sequences, approximately 40% seen once; the top ten hold more than 80%. Here the sequenced sample was CD8+ T cells from cultured PBMCs, taken from culture after CMV antigen stimulation. The receptors derive from a human donor in good health (CMV status not recorded). Some clones in this sample may be carry-over from other donors' samples.

The genes are TRBV27 and TRBJ1-6; D may be TRBD1 (5 bases). The CDR3 length is 15 residues. Trimming cost V 7 bases and J 4 bases, with 14 bases left between them. CDR1 and CDR2 (germline): MNHEY, SMNVEV (reference sequence). CDR3 sequence (DNA): TGTGCCAGCAAAACAGACAGAACTTATAATTCACCCCTCCACTTT. Amino acids: CASKTDRTYNSPLHF.

The V call is TRBV4-1, the J call TRBJ2-1; perhaps D is TRBD1 or TRBD2 (5 bases each). There are 16 residues in the CDR3. V was trimmed by 1 base and J by 0 bases, leaving 10 bases between them. Germline lookup yields CDR1 MGHRA and CDR2 YSYEKL. CDR3 nucleotides: TGCGCCAGCAGCCAAGGCGAGGGGAGCTCCTACAATGAGCAGTTCTTC. It translates to CASSQGEGSSYNEQFF.

This clonotype was observed once. V usage is TRBV19 and J usage is TRBJ2-3; D is uncertain. Germline CDR1 is LNHDA and CDR2 is SQIVND (reference sequence). Trimming took off 3 bases at V and 4 bases at J, with 8 bases between the two ends. The CDR3 runs 13 residues. The CDR3 protein is CASSMGGPDTQYF. CDR3 DNA: TGTGCCAGTAGTATGGGTGGGCCAGATACGCAGTATTTT.

This clonotype was observed a handful of times. This rearrangement joins TRBV6-5 to TRBJ2-5; no reliable D call. The V end was cut by 0 bases, the J end by 4 bases, with 9 bases between. The CDR3 consists of 14 residues. Germline-derived CDR1 and CDR2 are MNHEY and SVGAGI. CDR3 amino acids: CASSYSSGPETQYF. CDR3 nucleotide sequence: TGTGCCAGCAGTTACTCGTCGGGCCCAGAGACCCAGTACTTC.

V gene TRBV7-9 combines with J gene TRBJ2-5; D unclear. Trimming took off 5 bases at V and 3 bases at J, with 19 bases between the two ends. In germline, CDR1 is SEHNR, CDR2 FQNEAQ (reference sequence). The CDR3 totals 16 residues. Here the CDR3 reads CASSTGEGMDEETQYF. In DNA form, the CDR3 reads TGTGCCAGCAGCACCGGTGAAGGGATGGATGAAGAGACCCAGTACTTC.

The chain employs TRBV5-1 and TRBJ2-7; a possible D gene is TRBD2 (6 bases). V dropped 4 bases and J dropped 4 bases, with 15 bases sitting between them. The length of the CDR3 is 14 residues. The germline V gene encodes CDR1 SGHRS and CDR2 YFSETQ. CDR3: CASSLGTGVYEQYF. Written as DNA, the CDR3 is TGCGCCAGCAGCCTAGGGACGGGAGTTTACGAGCAGTACTTC. The full variable domain, rest sourced from reference TRBV5-1 and TRBJ2-7, is KAGVTQTPRYLIKTRGQQVTLSCSPISGHRSVSWYQQTPGQGLQFLFEYFSETQRNKGNFPGRFSGRQFSNSRSEMNVSTLELGDSALYLCASSLGTGVYEQYFGPGTRLTVT.

This chain connects TRBV6-1 to TRBJ2-7; 9 bases line up with TRBD2. There are 16 residues in the CDR3. V lost 5 bases, J lost 0 bases, and 8 bases stayed unmatched. Looked up from germline, CDR1 is MNHNS and CDR2 is SASEGT. The CDR3 sequence: CASSYGGRASSYEQYF. In DNA, the CDR3 is TGTGCCAGCAGTTACGGCGGGAGGGCCAGCTCCTACGAGCAGTACTTC.

V is TRBV24-1 and J is TRBJ1-2, with 10 bases lining up with TRBD1. The CDR3 is made up of 13 amino acids. Germline-derived CDR1 and CDR2 are KGHDR and SFDVKD. The J segment lost 6 bases and the V segment lost 5 bases, leaving 2 bases of the junction unmatched. The CDR3 is CATSAGTGDGYTF. The CDR3 DNA reads as TGTGCCACCAGTGCCGGGACAGGGGATGGCTACACCTTC.

A few counts support this clonotype. The chain is built from TRBV28 and TRBJ2-5; either TRBD1 or TRBD2 may fit D (5 bases each). V lost 5 bases, J lost 3 bases, and 22 bases lay in between. Germline V CDR1 and CDR2: MDHEN, SYDVKM. This CDR3 region has 17 residues. The CDR3 sequence is CASSREYGGTEEETQYF. In DNA form, the CDR3 reads TGTGCCAGCAGTAGAGAATATGGGGGTACCGAAGAAGAGACCCAGTACTTC.

This clonotype was counted a few times. The J gene is TRBJ2-3, the V gene TRBV11-3, with 10 bases fitting TRBD2. This CDR3 comprises 15 residues. Germline V CDR1 and CDR2: SGHNT, YENEEA. J was trimmed by 2 bases and V by 3 bases; bases with no gene match: 2. CDR3 in amino acids: CASSFSGGYTDTQYF. For the CDR3, the DNA is TGTGCCAGCAGCTTTAGCGGGGGGTACACAGATACGCAGTATTTT.

This clonotype was detected only a few times. The chain uses TRBV10-3 and TRBJ2-1; no firm D call. Germline lookup yields CDR1 ENHRY and CDR2 SYGVKD. The CDR3 loop spans 14 amino acids. With 1 base removed from V and 5 bases from J, the gap between germline ends came to 9 bases. The CDR3 region is CAISEFDEDNEQFF. CDR3 DNA sequence: TGTGCCATCAGTGAGTTTGACGAAGACAATGAGCAGTTCTTC.

A single count supports this clonotype. The chain employs TRBV6-2 or TRBV6-3 and TRBJ2-7; 9 bases fit TRBD1. The germline V gene encodes CDR1 MNHEY and CDR2 SVGEGT. Losses at the gene ends were 7 bases for V and 1 base for J; bases not matched to a gene: 11. This CDR3 region has 16 residues. The CDR3 bases are TGTGCCAGCACCAAAAGTCGGGACAGGGTGTCCTACGAGCAGTACTTC. Translation: CASTKSRDRVSYEQYF.

This sequence joins TRBV28 and TRBJ1-6, with D tentatively TRBD1 (5 bases). V was pared by 7 bases and J by 6 bases, with 22 bases between. Germline V gene lookup returns CDR1 MDHEN and CDR2 SYDVKM. The CDR3 spans 17 residues. The CDR3 region has the DNA TGTGCCAGCATTCCATCCCGGGTGAGGGGCGCTAATTCACCCCTCCACTTT. This encodes CASIPSRVRGANSPLHF.

This clonotype was found a few times. The chain recombines TRBV5-6 with TRBJ1-2; 7 positions agree with TRBD1. Germline V gene data show CDR1 as SGHDT and CDR2 as YYEEEE. The CDR3 has 16 residues. V lost 3 bases, J lost 3 bases, and 11 bases stayed unmatched. CDR3 protein: CASSWVSGDSDYGYTF. DNA for the CDR3: TGTGCCAGCAGCTGGGTCTCGGGGGACAGCGACTATGGCTACACCTTC.

This clonotype has just a few counts. The V gene is TRBV7-2, the J gene TRBJ2-1; D is unclear. The CDR3 sequence is 13 residues long. Germline CDR1 reads SGHTA; CDR2 reads FQGNSA. The V end was cut by 4 bases, the J end by 8 bases, with 12 bases between. As DNA, the CDR3 is TGTGCCAGCAGCTCCTACCCTGGCGATGAGCAGTTCTTC. This codes for CASSSYPGDEQFF.

J is TRBJ1-1 and V is TRBV2; D is unclear. Deletions cut 7 bases from V and 1 base from J, with 7 bases between. The CDR3 consists of 12 residues. Germline values: CDR1 SNHLY, CDR2 FYNNEI. The CDR3 region is CASIGENTEAFF. The CDR3 DNA follows: TGTGCCAGCATAGGCGAGAACACTGAAGCTTTCTTT. Variable domain in full (rest from reference TRBV2 and TRBJ1-1): EPEVTQTPSHQVTQMGQEVILRCVPISNHLYFYWYRQILGQKVEFLVSFYNNEISEKSEIFDDQFSVERPDGSNFTLKIRSTKLEDSAMYFCASIGENTEAFFGQGTRLTVV.

The gene calls are TRBV14 and TRBJ2-3; the match to TRBD2 covers 8 bases. J lost 2 bases, V lost 0 bases, and 4 bases had no gene match. CDR1 is SGHDN and CDR2 is FVKESK in the germline V gene. The CDR3 sequence is 16 residues long. CDR3 DNA sequence: TGTGCCAGCAGCCAAGATCGAGCGGGGGCCACAGATACGCAGTATTTT. This translates into CASSQDRAGATDTQYF.

CDR3 residues: CASSWTGEETQYF. The CDR3 nucleotides read TGTGCCAGCAGCTGGACAGGGGAGGAGACCCAGTACTTC. The V gene is TRBV7-4, the J gene TRBJ2-5, with TRBD1 identical over 9 bases. Looked up from germline, CDR1 is SGHVT and CDR2 is SQSDAQ. V lost 4 bases, J lost 5 bases, and 2 bases stayed unmatched. The CDR3 is 13 amino acids.

This clonotype was seen a handful of times. The genes are TRBV7-8 and TRBJ1-1, with D uncertain. Germline CDR1 SGHVS, CDR2 FQNEAQ. The V gene lost 5 bases and the J gene lost 0 bases, with 10 bases spanning the gap. CDR3 size: 14 residues. In DNA form, the CDR3 reads TGTGCCAGCAGCCTGCTGGCGGTGAACACTGAAGCTTTCTTT. Protein: CASSLLAVNTEAFF.